These T cell receptor beta chains were read from a single sample in a study of OX40 agonist ivuxolimab in advanced cancers. This table comes from immunoSEQ multiplex PCR, and its TCRdb copy is limited to in-frame clones, with some not included. The sample holds about 100,000 clones; approximately 89% are singletons and the top ten take 0.15% to 0.2%. Sequences were derived from CD4+ or CD8+ T cells sorted from blood, sampled in a trial of the OX40 agonist ivuxolimab. The receptors were gathered from an adult with an advanced solid tumor such as melanoma, head and neck, liver or kidney cancer. The CDR3 runs from the conserved cysteine through the conserved F or W. D genes are given only for firm matches. Rows give clone size only sometimes, using once, few, many, or a class for an expanded clone.

v_gene,j_gene,d_gene,abundance,CDR3aa,CDR3nt
TRBV5-1,TRBJ2-2,.,.,CASSLGSGQRATGELFF,TGCGCCAGCAGCTTGGGTAGCGGACAAAGAGCGACCGGGGAGCTGTTTTTT
TRBV10-1,TRBJ2-3,.,.,CASSEGQAGTDTQYF,TGCGCCAGCAGTGAAGGCCAGGCTGGGACAGATACGCAGTATTTT
TRBV6-5,TRBJ2-6,.,.,CASSYELPGANVLTF,TGTGCCAGCAGTTACGAGTTGCCTGGGGCCAACGTCCTGACTTTC
TRBV13,TRBJ2-7,.,.,CASSLVGGHEQYF,TGTGCCAGCAGCTTAGTGGGGGGTCACGAGCAGTACTTC
TRBV27,TRBJ2-3,TRBD2,.,CASSLGLAGSSTDTQYF,TGTGCCAGCAGTCTGGGACTAGCGGGATCTAGCACAGATACGCAGTATTTT
TRBV30,TRBJ1-2,.,.,CAWSALRADAYYGYTF,TGTGCCTGGAGCGCCCTACGGGCCGACGCCTACTATGGCTACACCTTC
TRBV7-9,TRBJ2-3,.,.,CASSFTAGRTDTQYF,TGTGCCAGCAGCTTTACTGCAGGGAGAACAGATACGCAGTATTTT
TRBV6-5,TRBJ2-7,.,once,CASRLAGSSYEQYF,TGTGCCAGCAGGTTAGCAGGGAGCTCCTACGAGCAGTACTTC
TRBV27,TRBJ2-1,TRBD1,.,CASSLLTGEGQFF,TGTGCCAGCAGTTTGTTGACAGGGGAAGGGCAGTTCTTC
TRBV6-5,TRBJ1-6,.,.,CASSYAAGSNSPLHF,TGTGCCAGCAGTTACGCCGCGGGGTCGAATTCACCCCTCCACTTT
TRBV9,TRBJ2-2,TRBD2,.,CASSVAASGYTGELFF,TGTGCCAGCAGCGTAGCGGCTAGCGGGTACACCGGGGAGCTGTTTTTT
TRBV14,TRBJ2-7,.,.,CASSTAGYEQYF,TGTGCCAGCAGCACGGCAGGCTACGAGCAGTACTTC
TRBV5-1,TRBJ2-3,.,.,CASSSPGVDTQYF,TGCGCCAGCAGCTCGCCCGGGGTAGATACGCAGTATTTT
TRBV19,TRBJ1-1,TRBD1,.,CASSEQGPNTEAFF,TGTGCCAGTAGTGAACAGGGGCCTAACACTGAAGCTTTCTTT
TRBV14,TRBJ2-2,.,once,CASSHLGGDTGELFF,TGTGCCAGCAGCCATCTAGGAGGGGACACCGGGGAGCTGTTTTTT
TRBV19,TRBJ1-2,.,.,CASSGSNYGYTF,TGTGCCAGTAGCGGCAGCAACTATGGCTACACCTTC
TRBV11-2,TRBJ1-1,TRBD1,once,CASSVDRINTEAFF,TGTGCCAGCAGCGTGGACAGGATCAACACTGAAGCTTTCTTT
TRBV25-1,TRBJ2-1,.,once,CASSALAQNNEQFF,TGTGCCAGCAGTGCTTTGGCGCAGAACAATGAGCAGTTCTTC
TRBV30,TRBJ2-7,.,.,CAWSVSYEQYF,TGTGCCTGGAGTGTATCATACGAGCAGTACTTC
TRBV5-1,TRBJ2-3,.,.,CASSQGGSADTQYF,TGCGCCAGCAGCCAGGGTGGAAGTGCAGATACGCAGTATTTT
TRBV5-1,TRBJ1-1,.,.,CASTAQTGNTEAFF,TGCGCCAGCACCGCTCAGACAGGGAACACTGAAGCTTTCTTT
TRBV5-1,TRBJ2-1,TRBD2,.,CASSFLAGGSNEQFF,TGCGCCAGCAGCTTTTTAGCGGGAGGGAGCAATGAGCAGTTCTTC
TRBV2,TRBJ2-2,.,.,CASSEAYGELFF,TGTGCCAGCAGTGAAGCGTACGGGGAGCTGTTTTTT
TRBV11-3,TRBJ2-5,TRBD2,.,CASSSGLAGTKETQYF,TGTGCCAGCAGCTCCGGACTAGCGGGGACAAAAGAGACCCAGTACTTC
TRBV2,TRBJ2-1,.,.,CASSEDSNEQFF,TGTGCCAGCAGTGAGGACAGCAATGAGCAGTTCTTC
TRBV19,TRBJ2-1,.,.,CASSRDRSLGYNEQFF,TGTGCCAGTAGTCGTGACAGGTCCCTTGGGTACAATGAGCAGTTCTTC
TRBV7-3,TRBJ2-3,.,.,CASSADPGVSTDTQYF,TGTGCCAGCAGCGCCGACCCGGGGGTTAGCACAGATACGCAGTATTTT
TRBV9,TRBJ1-2,TRBD1,.,CASSVGGGQGHGYTF,TGTGCCAGCAGCGTAGGAGGGGGACAGGGACACGGCTACACCTTC
TRBV11-2,TRBJ2-1,.,.,CASSLSSQTYNEQFF,TGTGCCAGCAGCTTGTCCTCTCAGACCTACAATGAGCAGTTCTTC
TRBV6-1,TRBJ2-7,.,.,CASRSYEQYF,TGTGCCAGCAGAAGTTACGAGCAGTACTTC
TRBV10-3,TRBJ1-2,.,few,CAISDLGGYTF,TGTGCCATCAGTGACCTTGGCGGCTACACCTTC
TRBV19,TRBJ2-7,TRBD1,.,CASSSIRGSTYEQYF,TGTGCCAGTAGCTCCATCAGGGGGAGCACCTACGAGCAGTACTTC
TRBV15,TRBJ1-1,.,.,CATSRDPGRGSTEAFF,TGTGCCACCAGCAGAGATCCGGGCAGGGGCTCCACTGAAGCTTTCTTT
TRBV19,TRBJ2-2,.,.,CASSPWGRGAGELFF,TGTGCCAGTAGCCCTTGGGGCAGGGGGGCCGGGGAGCTGTTTTTT
TRBV5-1,TRBJ2-7,TRBD2,.,CASSLGTSGGSYEQYF,TGCGCCAGCAGCTTGGGGACTAGCGGGGGCTCCTACGAGCAGTACTTC
TRBV27,TRBJ2-2,.,.,CAPRPWGGHTGELFF,TGTGCCCCCCGTCCCTGGGGGGGCCACACCGGGGAGCTGTTTTTT
TRBV9,TRBJ1-1,.,.,CASSVGGMNTEAFF,TGTGCCAGCAGCGTAGGGGGTATGAACACTGAAGCTTTCTTT
TRBV19,TRBJ1-1,.,.,CASSIGNTEAFF,TGTGCCAGTAGTATCGGGAACACTGAAGCTTTCTTT
TRBV7-9,TRBJ2-1,.,.,CASSLDSSYNEQFF,TGTGCCAGCAGCCTCGACTCCTCCTACAATGAGCAGTTCTTC
TRBV28,TRBJ2-7,.,.,CASSLGGTLYEQYF,TGTGCCAGCAGTTTGGGCGGGACCCTCTACGAGCAGTACTTC
TRBV7-9,TRBJ2-6,.,.,CASSRQISIGANVLTF,TGTGCCAGCAGTCGACAGATTTCGATAGGGGCCAACGTCCTGACTTTC
TRBV7-8,TRBJ2-5,TRBD2,.,CASSVGLAGAETQYF,TGTGCCAGCAGCGTAGGACTAGCGGGGGCAGAGACCCAGTACTTC
TRBV19,TRBJ1-1,.,.,CASSIVSGHGGEAFF,TGTGCCAGTAGTATAGTTTCGGGACACGGCGGTGAAGCTTTCTTT
TRBV19,TRBJ2-1,TRBD1,.,CASSIGDRNQFF,TGTGCCAGTAGTATAGGGGACAGAAATCAGTTCTTC
TRBV14,TRBJ1-2,.,.,CASSQESGNYGYTF,TGTGCCAGCAGCCAAGAATCAGGGAACTATGGCTACACCTTC
TRBV4-1,TRBJ1-4,.,.,CASSQVFGGGQKLFF,TGCGCCAGCAGCCAAGTTTTCGGCGGTGGGCAAAAACTGTTTTTT
TRBV11-2,TRBJ2-7,TRBD1,.,CASSLEGQVAYEQYF,TGTGCCAGCAGCTTAGAGGGACAGGTTGCCTACGAGCAGTACTTC
TRBV29-1,TRBJ2-5,TRBD2,.,CSGIGGSETQYF,TGCAGCGGAATCGGGGGGAGTGAGACCCAGTACTTC
TRBV5-1,TRBJ1-2,.,.,CASSPEVGIKYGYTF,TGCGCCAGCAGCCCCGAGGTGGGGATCAAGTATGGCTACACCTTC
TRBV20-1,TRBJ2-5,.,.,CSARHQETQYF,TGCAGTGCTAGGCACCAAGAGACCCAGTACTTC
TRBV7-3,TRBJ2-7,TRBD1,.,CASSPDRFSYEQYF,TGTGCCAGCAGCCCGGACAGGTTCTCCTACGAGCAGTACTTC
TRBV7-8,TRBJ2-2,.,.,CASSHPLGGNTGELFF,TGTGCCAGCAGCCACCCATTGGGCGGGAACACCGGGGAGCTGTTTTTT
TRBV2,TRBJ1-2,.,.,CASRGTIQNYGYTF,TGTGCCAGCAGAGGAACAATCCAGAACTATGGCTACACCTTC
TRBV27,TRBJ2-2,.,.,CASSLGGVYTGELFF,TGTGCCAGCAGTTTAGGCGGAGTCTACACCGGGGAGCTGTTTTTT
TRBV30,TRBJ1-5,TRBD1,.,CAWSADRGPYSNQPQHF,TGTGCCTGGAGCGCAGACAGGGGCCCATATAGCAATCAGCCCCAGCATTTT